Listed here are 3 T cell receptor beta chains from one sample, sequenced in a study of blood T cell repertoires in COVID-19. Repertoires were generated with immunoSEQ multiplex PCR, while TCRdb's copy carries only in-frame clones and drops some. The sample lists some 140,000 clones; around 83% were seen once. Input material: peripheral blood. The receptors come from a woman aged 60-75 years with COVID-19, enrolled during active disease.

The V call is TRBV15, the J call TRBJ1-2, with 7 bases matching TRBD1. This CDR3 comprises 15 residues. Germline CDR1 LNHNV, CDR2 YYDKDF (reference sequence). J was trimmed by 7 bases and V by 0 bases; bases with no gene match: 8. CDR3 in amino acids: CATSREGTGAPGYTF. The CDR3 nucleotides are TGTGCCACCAGCAGAGAGGGAACAGGGGCGCCTGGCTACACCTTC.

V gene TRBV7-8 combines with J gene TRBJ1-6; 12 nucleotides match TRBD1. The germline V gene has CDR1 SGHVS and CDR2 FQNEAQ. The CDR3 runs 14 residues. Germline trimming cut 5 bases from V and 10 bases from J; bases unmatched to any gene: 3. CDR3 sequence (DNA): TGTGCCAGCAGCCGGGACAGGGGGCGGTCACCCCTCCACTTT. Protein sequence: CASSRDRGRSPLHF.

The chain recombines TRBV5-8 with TRBJ2-7; TRBD2 matches at 12 bases. Germline lookup yields CDR1 SGHTS and CDR2 YDEGEE. Unmatched junction bases numbered 5, after V lost 0 bases and J lost 1 base. The CDR3 spans 17 residues. The chain's CDR3 is CASSLALAGGTSYEQYF. As DNA, the CDR3 is TGTGCCAGCAGCTTGGCACTAGCGGGAGGCACTTCCTACGAGCAGTACTTC.